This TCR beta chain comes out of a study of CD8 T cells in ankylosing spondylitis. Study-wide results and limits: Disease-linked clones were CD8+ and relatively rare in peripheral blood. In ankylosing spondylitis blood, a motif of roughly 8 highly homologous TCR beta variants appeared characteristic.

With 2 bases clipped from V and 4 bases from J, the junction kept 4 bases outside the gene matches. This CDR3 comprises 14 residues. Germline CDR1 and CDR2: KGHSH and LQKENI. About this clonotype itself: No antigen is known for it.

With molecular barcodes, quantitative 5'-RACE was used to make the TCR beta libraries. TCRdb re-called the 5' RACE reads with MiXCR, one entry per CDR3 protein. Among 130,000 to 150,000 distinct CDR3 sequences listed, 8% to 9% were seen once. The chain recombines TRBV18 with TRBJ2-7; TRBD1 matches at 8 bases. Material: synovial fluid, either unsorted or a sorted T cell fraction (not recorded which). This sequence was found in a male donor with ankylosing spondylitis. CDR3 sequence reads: CASSPRTGKYEQYF. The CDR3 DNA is TGTGCCAGCTCACCAAGGACAGGGAAGTACGAGCAGTACTTC.